The 10 T cell receptor beta chains below come from one sample, sequenced in a study of blood T cell repertoires in COVID-19. The protocol was immunoSEQ multiplex PCR, while the TCRdb copy is restricted to in-frame clones and leaves out a portion. The sample lists fewer than 350,000 clones, roughly nine tenths occurring once. The sequenced material came from peripheral blood. The receptor source for this set is a woman aged 25 to 39 with COVID-19, enrolled during active disease.

This chain links TRBV13 with TRBJ1-1, with D unclear. The germline V and J ends were trimmed by 7 bases and 1 base, with 19 bases remaining between them. Germline-derived CDR1 and CDR2 are PRHDT and FYEKMQ (reference sequence). The CDR3 extends over 16 amino acids. The CDR3 nucleotides read TGTGCCAGCACCCCTTACCTAGAGCGCCCGAACACTGAAGCTTTCTTT. Translated: CASTPYLERPNTEAFF. Looking up the rest from reference TRBV13 and TRBJ1-1 gives the full variable domain: AAGVIQSPRHLIKEKRETATLKCYPIPRHDTVYWYQQGPGQDPQFLISFYEKMQSDKGSIPDRFSAQQFSDYHSELNMSSLELGDSALYFCASTPYLERPNTEAFFGQGTRLTVV.

V usage is TRBV4-2 and J usage is TRBJ2-3; D gene ambiguous. Between the trimmed V and J ends, which lost 0 bases and 6 bases, there was a span of 13 bases. This CDR3 has 15 residues. Germline V gene lookup returns CDR1 LGHNA and CDR2 YNFKEQ. CDR3 DNA sequence: TGTGCCAGCAGCCAAGAGTCGCTAGATTCGGATACGCAGTATTTT. This sequence encodes CASSQESLDSDTQYF.

The genes are TRBV10-2 and TRBJ2-1; 15 bases line up with TRBD2. Germline V gene lookup returns CDR1 WSHSY and CDR2 SAAADI. The CDR3 consists of 17 residues. Unmatched junction bases numbered 6, after V lost 6 bases and J lost 3 bases. In DNA form, the CDR3 reads TGCGCCAGCAGAAGTGGGACTAGCGGGGGGTACTACAATGAGCAGTTCTTC. Protein sequence: CASRSGTSGGYYNEQFF.

This chain links TRBV10-1 with TRBJ2-1; D is perhaps TRBD1 (6 bases). The V and J ends lost 3 bases and 1 base respectively, with 10 bases between them. Germline-derived CDR1 and CDR2 are WNHNN and SYGVQD (reference sequence). The CDR3 loop spans 15 amino acids. Here the CDR3 DNA reads TGCGCCAGCAGTGACCCACAGGGTTCCTACAATGAGCAGTTCTTC. This sequence encodes CASSDPQGSYNEQFF.

This chain connects TRBV19 to TRBJ2-1; 11 bases map to TRBD2. The V segment lost 5 bases and the J segment 7 bases; nucleotides outside the gene matches: 7. CDR3 length: 15 amino acids. Germline assignment: CDR1 LNHDA and CDR2 SQIVND (reference sequence). The CDR3 region has the DNA TGTGCCAGTAGTCTACTAGCGGGGGCTGGGAATGAGCAGTTCTTC. This translates into CASSLLAGAGNEQFF.

V gene TRBV5-6 combines with J gene TRBJ2-2, with a tentative D call TRBD1 (7 bases). The CDR3 sequence is 16 residues long. Germline V lookup: CDR1 SGHDT, CDR2 YYEEEE. V was clipped by 5 bases and J by 3 bases, with 17 bases between them. The CDR3 DNA reads as TGTGCCAGCAGTAGGAGGGACAGTTTTTACACCGGGGAGCTGTTTTTT. This encodes CASSRRDSFYTGELFF.

Comments on this clone: Germline is not matched at one junction end, which may reflect a read error. The rearrangement joins TRBV7-2 to TRBJ2-5, with a tentative D call TRBD2 (5 bases). The CDR3 runs to 14 residues. Germline V lookup: CDR1 SGHTA, CDR2 FQGNSA. The CDR3 loop is CASSLAGVRETQYF. CDR3 DNA: TGTGCCAGCAGCCTAGCCGGGGTCCGCGAGACCCAGTACTTC.

The chain couples TRBV19 to TRBJ1-5; 8 positions match TRBD1. The germline CDR1 and CDR2 sequences are LNHDA and SQIVND (reference sequence). The CDR3 sequence is 15 residues long. V lost 5 bases and J lost 3; bases outside the gene matches: 6. CDR3 in amino acids: CASSSGQGYNQPQHF. Written as DNA, the CDR3 is TGTGCCAGTAGTTCCGGACAGGGCTACAATCAGCCCCAGCATTTT.

This chain joins TRBV27 and TRBJ1-1; D is possibly TRBD1 (5 bases). V lost 3 bases to trimming and J lost 5 bases, with 10 bases between them. From germline, CDR1 is MNHEY and CDR2 SMNVEV (reference sequence). The CDR3 has 13 amino acids. The CDR3 loop reads CASSFQTGTEAFF. In nucleotides, the CDR3 is TGTGCCAGCAGTTTCCAAACAGGAACTGAAGCTTTCTTT.

This clone was recorded once. In DNA, the CDR3 is TGTGCCAGCAGCCGCACGGGAGTAACTAATGAAAAACTGTTTTTT. It codes for CASSRTGVTNEKLFF. V is TRBV7-9 and J is TRBJ1-4; D not certain. V lost 5 bases and J lost 1, with 11 bases in between. Looked up from germline, CDR1 is SEHNR and CDR2 is FQNEAQ (reference sequence). The CDR3 consists of 15 residues.